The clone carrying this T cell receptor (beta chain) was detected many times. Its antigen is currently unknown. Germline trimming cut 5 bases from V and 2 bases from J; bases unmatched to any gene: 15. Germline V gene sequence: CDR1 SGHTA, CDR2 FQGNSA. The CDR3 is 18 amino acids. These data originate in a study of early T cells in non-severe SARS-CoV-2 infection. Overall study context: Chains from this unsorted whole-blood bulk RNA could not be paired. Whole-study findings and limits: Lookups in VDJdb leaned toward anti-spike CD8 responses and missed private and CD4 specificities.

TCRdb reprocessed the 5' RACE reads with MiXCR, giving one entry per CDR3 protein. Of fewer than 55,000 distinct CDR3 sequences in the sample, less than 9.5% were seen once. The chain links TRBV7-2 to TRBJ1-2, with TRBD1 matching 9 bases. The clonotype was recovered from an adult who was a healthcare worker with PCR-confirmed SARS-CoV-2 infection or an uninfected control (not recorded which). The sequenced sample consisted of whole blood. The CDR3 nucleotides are TGTGCCAGCAGCCCGGGACGAGGGACAGGGAGGATCAACTATGGCTACACCTTC. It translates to CASSPGRGTGRINYGYTF.